This TCR beta chain is from a study of long-term antiretroviral therapy in people with HIV. Study-wide points: Blood dating 2004 to 2017 may reflect older ART regimens.

From each donor, at least one pre-ART PBMC sample and at least two post-ART PBMC samples were obtained. Regarding this clone: Antigen specificity is unknown.

The authors ran the immunoSEQ assay, v3.0, at survey level. Per-sample sequencing targets were about 40,000-55,000 T-cell genomes. Measured with immunoSEQ multiplex PCR; TCRdb has only the in-frame clones, and not every one. The repertoire holds about 20,000 clones, more than 70% seen once, with about 10% in the top ten. This CDR3 has 15 residues. J gave up 4 bases and V 3 bases, and 6 bases lay outside the gene matches. The germline V gene encodes CDR1 SGDLS and CDR2 YYNGEE. The V gene is TRBV9, the J gene TRBJ2-2; 7 nucleotides agree with TRBD1. This clonotype was obtained from a man aged 35 to 55 with HIV. The source was unsorted PBMCs, collected less than 2.5 years after starting antiretroviral therapy. Here the CDR3 reads CASSETGFPTGELFF. CDR3 sequence (DNA): TGTGCCAGCAGCGAGACAGGGTTTCCCACCGGGGAGCTGTTTTTT.